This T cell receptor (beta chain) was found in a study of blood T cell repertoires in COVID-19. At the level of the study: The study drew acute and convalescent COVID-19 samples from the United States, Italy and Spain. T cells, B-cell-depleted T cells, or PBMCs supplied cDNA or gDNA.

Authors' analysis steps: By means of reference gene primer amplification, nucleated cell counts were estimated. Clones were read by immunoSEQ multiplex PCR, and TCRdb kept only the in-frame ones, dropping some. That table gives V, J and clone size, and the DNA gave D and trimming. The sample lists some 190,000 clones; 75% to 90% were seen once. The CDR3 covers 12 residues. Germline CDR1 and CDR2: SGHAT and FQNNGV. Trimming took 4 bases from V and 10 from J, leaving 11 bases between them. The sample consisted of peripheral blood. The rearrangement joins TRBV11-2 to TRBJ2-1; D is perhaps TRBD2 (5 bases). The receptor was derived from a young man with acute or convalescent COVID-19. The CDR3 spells CASSSNTGEQFF. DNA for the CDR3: TGTGCCAGCAGCTCAAACACGGGGGAGCAGTTCTTC.